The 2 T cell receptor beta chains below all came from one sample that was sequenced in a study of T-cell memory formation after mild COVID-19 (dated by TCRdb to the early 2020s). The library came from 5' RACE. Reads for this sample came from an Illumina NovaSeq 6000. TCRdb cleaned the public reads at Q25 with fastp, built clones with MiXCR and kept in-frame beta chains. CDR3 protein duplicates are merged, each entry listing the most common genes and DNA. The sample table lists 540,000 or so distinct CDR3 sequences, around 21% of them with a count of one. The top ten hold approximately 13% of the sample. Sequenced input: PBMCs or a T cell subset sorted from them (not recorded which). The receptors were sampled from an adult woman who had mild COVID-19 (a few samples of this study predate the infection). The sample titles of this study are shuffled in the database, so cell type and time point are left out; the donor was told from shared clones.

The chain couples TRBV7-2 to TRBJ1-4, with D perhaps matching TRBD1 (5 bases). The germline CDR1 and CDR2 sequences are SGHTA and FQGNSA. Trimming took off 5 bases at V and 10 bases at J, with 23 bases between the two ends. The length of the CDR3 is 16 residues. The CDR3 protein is CASSTLTGTEVGKLFF. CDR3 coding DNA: TGTGCCAGCAGCACTTTAACCGGGACTGAAGTCGGAAAACTGTTTTTT.

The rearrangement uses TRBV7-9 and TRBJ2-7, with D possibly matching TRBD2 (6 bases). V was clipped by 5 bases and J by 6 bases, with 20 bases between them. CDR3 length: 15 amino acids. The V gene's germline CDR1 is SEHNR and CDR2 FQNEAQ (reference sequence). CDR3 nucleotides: TGTGCCAGCAGCCGCGAATCCCTGACTAGTCTCGAGCAGTACTTC. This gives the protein CASSRESLTSLEQYF.